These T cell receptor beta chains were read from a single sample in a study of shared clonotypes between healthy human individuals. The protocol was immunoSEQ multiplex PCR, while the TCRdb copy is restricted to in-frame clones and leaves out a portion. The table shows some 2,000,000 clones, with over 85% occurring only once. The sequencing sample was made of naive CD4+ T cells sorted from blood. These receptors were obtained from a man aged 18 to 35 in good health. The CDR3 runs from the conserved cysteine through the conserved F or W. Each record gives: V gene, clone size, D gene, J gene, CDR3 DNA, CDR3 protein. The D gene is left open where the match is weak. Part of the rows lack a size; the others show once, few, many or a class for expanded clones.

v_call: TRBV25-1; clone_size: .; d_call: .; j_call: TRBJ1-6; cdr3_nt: TGTGCCAGCAGTGAAAAGGGGAGCTCCTATAATTCACCCCTCCACTTT; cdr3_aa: CASSEKGSSYNSPLHF
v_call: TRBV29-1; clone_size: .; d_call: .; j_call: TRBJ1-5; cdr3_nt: TGCAGCGTTAAACGGAGGCTCAATCAGCCCCAGCATTTT; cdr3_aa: CSVKRRLNQPQHF
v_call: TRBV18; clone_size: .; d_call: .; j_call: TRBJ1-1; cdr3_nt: TGTGCCAGCTTTGGCAGTGCGAACACTGAAGCTTTCTTT; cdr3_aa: CASFGSANTEAFF
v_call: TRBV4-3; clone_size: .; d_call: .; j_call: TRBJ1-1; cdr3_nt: TGCGCCAGCACCAAGAGGGGAGGGGACACTGAAGCTTTCTTT; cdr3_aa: CASTKRGGDTEAFF
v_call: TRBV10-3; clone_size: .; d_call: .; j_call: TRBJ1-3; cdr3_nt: TGTGCCATCGGGGCAGGGGTTGGAAACACCATATATTTT; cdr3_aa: CAIGAGVGNTIYF
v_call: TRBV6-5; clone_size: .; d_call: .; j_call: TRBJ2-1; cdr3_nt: TGTGCCACGCGTCCCTCTGCCGGGGGCTACAATGAGCAGTTCTTC; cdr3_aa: CATRPSAGGYNEQFF
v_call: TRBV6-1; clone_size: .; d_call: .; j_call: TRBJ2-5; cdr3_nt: TGTGCCAGCAGTCAAGAGACCCAGTACTTC; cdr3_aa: CASSQETQYF
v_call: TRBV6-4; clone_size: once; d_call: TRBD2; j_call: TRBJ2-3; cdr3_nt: TGTGCCAGCAGTCGGGGAGGGGGCACAGATACGCAGTATTTT; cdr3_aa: CASSRGGGTDTQYF
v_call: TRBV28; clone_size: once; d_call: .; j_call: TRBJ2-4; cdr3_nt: TGTGCCAGCAGAAGCAAGGGGCTCTCGAAAAACATTCAGTACTTC; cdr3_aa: CASRSKGLSKNIQYF
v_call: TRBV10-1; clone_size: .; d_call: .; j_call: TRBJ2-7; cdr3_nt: TGCGCCAGCAGTGAGGCCGGAGGGTACGAGCAGTACTTC; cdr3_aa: CASSEAGGYEQYF
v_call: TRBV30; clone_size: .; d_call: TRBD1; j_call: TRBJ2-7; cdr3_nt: TGTGCCTGGATAAAGGGACAGGAGTACGAGCAGTACTTC; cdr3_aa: CAWIKGQEYEQYF
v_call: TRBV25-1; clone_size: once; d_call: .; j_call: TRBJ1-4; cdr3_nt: TGTGCCAGCAGTAACTCTCCGGGACCCCGTCCAGAAAAACTGTTTTTT; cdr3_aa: CASSNSPGPRPEKLFF
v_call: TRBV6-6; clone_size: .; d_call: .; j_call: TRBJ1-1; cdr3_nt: TGTGCCAGCAGCGACAGCCTGAACACTGAAGCTTTCTTT; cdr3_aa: CASSDSLNTEAFF
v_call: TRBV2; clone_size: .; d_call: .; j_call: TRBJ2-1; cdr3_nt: TGTGCCAGCAGTGCTACGGGGGCCCACAATGAGCAGTTCTTC; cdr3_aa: CASSATGAHNEQFF
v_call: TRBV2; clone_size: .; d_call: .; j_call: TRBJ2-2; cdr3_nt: TGTGCCAGCAGCCAACAGGTCCCGACGAACACCGGGGAGCTGTTTTTT; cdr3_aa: CASSQQVPTNTGELFF